Presented here are 15 T cell receptor beta chains from one specimen sequenced in a study of blood T cell repertoires in COVID-19. Only in-frame clones appear in the TCRdb table, and some are missing; sequencing was by immunoSEQ multiplex PCR. Found here are about 290,000 clones, 86% of them singletons; the top ten hold under 3.5%. The sequencing input was peripheral blood. These receptor sequences come from a woman in her twenties or thirties with active or convalescent COVID-19.

This CDR3 reads CASSPGTGLTDTQYF. DNA of the CDR3: TGTGCCAGCAGTCCCGGGACAGGGCTCACAGATACGCAGTATTTT. This rearrangement joins TRBV7-3 to TRBJ2-3, with 9 bases that match TRBD1. CDR1 and CDR2 (germline): SGHTA, FQGTGA. The ends lost 6 bases at V and 2 bases at J; junction bases unmatched: 6. CDR3 length equals 15 residues.

V is TRBV4-1 and J is TRBJ1-2, with TRBD1 as a possible D gene (5 bases). CDR1 MGHRA and CDR2 YSYEKL come from the germline V gene. V lost 1 base and J lost 4, with 13 bases in between. This CDR3 contains 15 residues. CDR3 in amino acids: CASSQVGGAIYGYTF. Written as DNA, the CDR3 is TGCGCCAGCAGCCAAGTCGGGGGAGCGATCTATGGCTACACCTTC.

The chain employs TRBV29-1 and TRBJ2-6, with D possibly matching TRBD1 (6 bases). CDR1 SQVTM and CDR2 ANQGSEA come from the germline V gene. Trimming removed 6 bases at V and 7 bases at J, with 13 bases between. The CDR3 is 13 residues long. CDR3 residues: CSVMGALANVLTF. The CDR3 nucleotides are TGCAGCGTAATGGGGGCCTTAGCCAACGTCCTGACTTTC.

The J gene is TRBJ2-2, the V gene TRBV6-2 or TRBV6-3; possible D gene TRBD1, 6 bases. Trimming pared 0 bases from V and 5 bases from J, leaving 13 bases between. The CDR3 runs to 16 residues. Per germline, CDR1 MNHEY and CDR2 SVGEGT. CDR3 sequence: CASSYSLDSQTGELFF. The CDR3 DNA reads TGTGCCAGCAGTTACTCGTTGGACAGTCAGACCGGGGAGCTGTTTTTT.

This clone was detected only a few times. V usage is TRBV6-6 and J usage is TRBJ1-1; D is undetermined. V was cut by 4 bases and J by 0 bases, with 9 bases left in between. The CDR3 contains 14 residues. Germline V gene sequence: CDR1 MNHNY, CDR2 SVGAGI (reference sequence). CDR3 coding DNA: TGTGCCAGCAGTTTGATAACAGTGAACACTGAAGCTTTCTTT. Translated, it gives CASSLITVNTEAFF.

The rearrangement links TRBV24-1 to TRBJ2-5, with D possibly matching TRBD2 (5 bases). The V gene lost 2 bases and the J gene lost 5 bases, with 11 bases spanning the gap. This CDR3 is 14 amino acids long. Germline V gene lookup returns CDR1 KGHDR and CDR2 SFDVKD. CDR3 bases: TGTGCCACCAGTGATTCCGGGAAAACGGAGACCCAGTACTTC. This sequence encodes CATSDSGKTETQYF.

The V and J genes are TRBV9 and TRBJ2-7; 7 bases map to TRBD1. The CDR3 spans 15 residues. Germline CDR1 is SGDLS and CDR2 is YYNGEE. V was pared by 4 bases and J by 0 bases, with 7 bases of the junction left unmatched. The CDR3 DNA is TGTGCCAGCAGCCCGGGACAGCGGTCCTCCTACGAGCAGTACTTC. It is translated as CASSPGQRSSYEQYF.

CDR3 protein: CAIRTSGLGSYNEQFF. CDR3 nucleotide sequence: TGTGCCATCAGGACCTCGGGGTTGGGGTCCTACAATGAGCAGTTCTTC. This chain uses TRBV10-3 with TRBJ2-1, with D possibly matching TRBD2 (5 bases). Germline V gives CDR1 ENHRY, CDR2 SYGVKD. Trimming shortened V by 6 bases and J by 1 base, and 16 bases separated the two germline ends. CDR3 length equals 16 residues.

This clone was observed a single time. The chain links TRBV7-2 to TRBJ2-5, with D perhaps matching TRBD2 (5 bases). CDR1 SGHTA and CDR2 FQGNSA come from the germline V gene. The germline V and J ends were trimmed by 3 bases and 4 bases, with 15 bases remaining between them. The CDR3 consists of 15 residues. The CDR3 here is CASSLGGLGGETQYF. The CDR3 DNA sequence: TGTGCCAGCAGCTTGGGTGGGCTAGGAGGAGAGACCCAGTACTTC.

This clone came up once. This chain's CDR3 is CASSLPGATRTDTQYF. CDR3 nucleotides: TGTGCCAGCAGTTTACCGGGAGCCACGAGGACAGATACGCAGTATTTT. The chain combines TRBV28 with TRBJ2-3, with D tentatively TRBD2 (6 bases). Germline CDR1 is MDHEN and CDR2 is SYDVKM. The CDR3 totals 16 residues. V was trimmed by 2 bases and J by 3 bases, leaving 15 bases between them. The variable domain in full, with the rest retrieved from reference TRBV28 and TRBJ2-3, is DVKVTQSSRYLVKRTGEKVFLECVQDMDHENMFWYRQDPGLGLRLIYFSYDVKMKEKGDIPEGYSVSREKKERFSLILESASTNQTSMYLCASSLPGATRTDTQYFGPGTRLTVL.

This rearrangement joins TRBV5-1 to TRBJ1-1; tentative D call: TRBD1 (6 bases). Germline values: CDR1 SGHRS, CDR2 YFSETQ. The ends were cut back, 7 bases at V and 1 base at J, with 11 bases in the middle. The CDR3 sequence is 13 residues long. CDR3 in amino acids: CASHRETNTEAFF. DNA of the CDR3: TGCGCCAGCCACAGGGAGACGAACACTGAAGCTTTCTTT.

The chain uses TRBV5-5 and TRBJ2-1, with D perhaps matching TRBD1 (7 bases). Germline V gene lookup returns CDR1 SGHKS and CDR2 YYEKEE (reference sequence). The ends were cut back, 1 base at V and 10 bases at J, with 18 bases in the middle. The CDR3 contains 15 residues. The CDR3 coding sequence is TGTGCCAGCAGCTTGAATCCCCTGCAGGGGGGCGAGCAGTTCTTC. This gives the protein CASSLNPLQGGEQFF.

V and J are TRBV15 and TRBJ1-1, with 10 bases fitting TRBD1. Germline lookup yields CDR1 LNHNV and CDR2 YYDKDF (reference sequence). The CDR3 extends over 14 amino acids. The V and J ends lost 5 bases and 7 bases, in that order; junction bases with no gene match: 7. CDR3 amino acids: CATSRLGQGFEAFF. The CDR3 DNA is TGTGCCACCAGCCGGCTGGGACAGGGGTTTGAAGCTTTCTTT.

The rearrangement joins TRBV2 to TRBJ1-1; D gene unclear. This CDR3 spans 11 amino acids. Per the germline V gene, CDR1 is SNHLY and CDR2 is FYNNEI. With 4 bases removed from V and 11 bases from J, the gap between germline ends came to 11 bases. CDR3 loop: CASSVDLLAFF. The CDR3 nucleotides are TGTGCCAGCAGTGTTGACTTACTGGCTTTCTTT.

The chain has TRBV20-1 and TRBJ2-7, with 10 bases lining up with TRBD1. CDR3 size: 15 residues. Germline V gives CDR1 DFQATT, CDR2 SNEGSKA (reference sequence). The J segment lost 7 bases and the V segment lost 3 bases, leaving 12 bases of the junction unmatched. The DNA of the CDR3 is TGCAGTGCTAGTAGTCCGGGACAGGGGAACGAGGAGCAGTACTTC. Amino acids: CSASSPGQGNEEQYF.